This T cell receptor beta chain is from a study of regulatory T cells in long-lasting Graves disease. Study-wide results and limits: Those with persistent disease had in common more public clonotypes (more than 2,500) than new patients (roughly 970).

For this clonotype: Antigen unknown.

Germline assignment: CDR1 MNHEY and CDR2 SVGEGT. CDR3 length: 16 amino acids. Trimming left V 2 bases short and J 1 base short, with 14 bases between. Stated time point: newly diagnosed GD, antithyroid drugs for less than 3 months. The TCR library was prepared using RNA isolated from PBMCs. Patients of an endocrinology department in Xi'an, China, were included. Arm-PCR with iRepertoire HTBI primers amplified the CDR3 regions for these TCR beta libraries. MiXCR was run by TCRdb on the multiplex PCR reads, yielding one entry per CDR3 protein. The table lists about 430,000 distinct CDR3 sequences, approximately 15% of them singletons, with about 7.6% in the top ten. The same specimen was also included in a second study, on T cells in Graves' hyperthyroidism and ophthalmopathy. That investigation notes: A 13 V-J model separated ophthalmopathy from stable hyperthyroidism.

This specimen consisted of peripheral blood mononuclear cells (PBMCs), obtained at new diagnosis, from a patient treated with antithyroid drugs. The sequence came from a woman aged 40 to 55 with Graves disease. The chain recombines TRBV6-2 or TRBV6-3 with TRBJ1-1, with TRBD1 as a possible D gene (5 bases). CDR3 amino acids: CASSYMPGRGNTEAFF. The CDR3 region has the DNA TGTGCCAGCAGTTACATGCCAGGGCGTGGGAACACTGAAGCTTTCTTT.